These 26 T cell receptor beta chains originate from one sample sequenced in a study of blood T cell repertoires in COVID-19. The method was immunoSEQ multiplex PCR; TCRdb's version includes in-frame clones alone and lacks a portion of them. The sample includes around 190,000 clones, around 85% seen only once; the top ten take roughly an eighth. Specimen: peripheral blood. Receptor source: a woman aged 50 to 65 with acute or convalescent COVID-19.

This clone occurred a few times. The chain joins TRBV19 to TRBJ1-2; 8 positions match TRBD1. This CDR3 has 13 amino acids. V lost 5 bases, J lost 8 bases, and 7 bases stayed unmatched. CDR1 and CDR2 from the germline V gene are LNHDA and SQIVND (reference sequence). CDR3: CASSGPGGRGYTF. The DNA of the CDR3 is TGTGCCAGTAGTGGACCAGGGGGCCGGGGCTACACCTTC.

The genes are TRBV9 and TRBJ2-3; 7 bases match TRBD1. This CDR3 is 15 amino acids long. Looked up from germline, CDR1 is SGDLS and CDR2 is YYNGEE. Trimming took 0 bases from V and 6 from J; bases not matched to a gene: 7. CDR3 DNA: TGTGCCAGCAGCGTAGATAAGGGGGCACACGATACGCAGTATTTT. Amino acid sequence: CASSVDKGAHDTQYF. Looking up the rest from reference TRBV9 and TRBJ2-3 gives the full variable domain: DSGVTQTPKHLITATGQRVTLRCSPRSGDLSVYWYQQSLDQGLQFLIQYYNGEERAKGNILERFSAQQFPDLHSELNLSSLELGDSALYFCASSVDKGAHDTQYFGPGTRLTVL.

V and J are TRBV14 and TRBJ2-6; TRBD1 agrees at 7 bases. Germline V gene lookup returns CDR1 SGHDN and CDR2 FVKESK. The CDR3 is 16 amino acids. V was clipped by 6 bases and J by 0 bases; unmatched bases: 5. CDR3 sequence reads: CASRRDSLSGANVLTF. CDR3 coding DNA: TGTGCCAGCAGACGGGACAGCCTCTCTGGGGCCAACGTCCTGACTTTC.

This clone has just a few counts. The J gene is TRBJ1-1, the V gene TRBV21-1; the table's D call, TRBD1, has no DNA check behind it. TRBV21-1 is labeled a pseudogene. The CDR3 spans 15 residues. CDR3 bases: TGTGCCAGCAGCAAAAGACAGAATAAAGACACTGAAGCTTTCTTT. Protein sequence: CASSKRQNKDTEAFF.

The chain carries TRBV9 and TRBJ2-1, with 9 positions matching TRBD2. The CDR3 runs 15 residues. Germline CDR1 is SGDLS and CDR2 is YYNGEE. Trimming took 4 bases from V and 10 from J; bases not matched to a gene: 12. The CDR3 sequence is CASSFSGGADREQFF. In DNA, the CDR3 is TGTGCCAGCAGCTTTAGCGGGGGTGCTGATAGAGAGCAGTTCTTC.

The CDR3 here is CASSSNRRATNEKLFF. CDR3 in DNA: TGTGCCAGCAGCTCCAACAGGCGTGCAACTAATGAAAAACTGTTTTTT. The chain carries TRBV13 and TRBJ1-4, with D perhaps TRBD1 (5 bases). The CDR3 spans 16 residues. CDR1 is PRHDT and CDR2 is FYEKMQ in the germline V gene (reference sequence). Deletions cut 4 bases from V and 0 bases from J, with 12 bases between.

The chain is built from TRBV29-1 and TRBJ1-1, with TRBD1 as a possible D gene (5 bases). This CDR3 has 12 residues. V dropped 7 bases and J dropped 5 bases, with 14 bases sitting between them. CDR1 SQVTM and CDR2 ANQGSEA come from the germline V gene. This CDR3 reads CSGGGEWTEAFF. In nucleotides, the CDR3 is TGCAGCGGTGGGGGGGAATGGACTGAAGCTTTCTTT.

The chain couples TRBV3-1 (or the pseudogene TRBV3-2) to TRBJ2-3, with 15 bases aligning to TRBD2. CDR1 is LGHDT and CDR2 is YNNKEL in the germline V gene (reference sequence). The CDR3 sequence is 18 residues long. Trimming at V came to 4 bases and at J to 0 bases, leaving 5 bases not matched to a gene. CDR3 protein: CASSLWTSGGDSTDTQYF. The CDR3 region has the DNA TGTGCCAGCAGCCTATGGACTAGCGGGGGGGATAGCACAGATACGCAGTATTTT.

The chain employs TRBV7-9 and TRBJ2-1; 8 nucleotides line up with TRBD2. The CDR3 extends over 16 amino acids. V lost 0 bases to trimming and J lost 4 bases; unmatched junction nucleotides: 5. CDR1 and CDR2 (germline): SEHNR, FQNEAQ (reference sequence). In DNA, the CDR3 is TGTGCCAGCAGCTTAGCGTCTCGCGGGGGGTACAATGAGCAGTTCTTC. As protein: CASSLASRGGYNEQFF.

In DNA, the CDR3 is TGTGCCAGTAGCTTTGCAGGTTATAGCAATCAGCCCCAGCATTTT. Amino acids: CASSFAGYSNQPQHF. V and J are TRBV19 and TRBJ1-5, with D uncertain. The CDR3 has 15 residues. The V and J ends lost 6 bases and 0 bases respectively, with 12 bases between them. Germline values: CDR1 LNHDA, CDR2 SQIVND (reference sequence).

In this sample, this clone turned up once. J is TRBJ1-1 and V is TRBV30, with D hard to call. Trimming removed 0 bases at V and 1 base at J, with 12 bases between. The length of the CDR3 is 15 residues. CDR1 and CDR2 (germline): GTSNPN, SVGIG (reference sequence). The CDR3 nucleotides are TGTGCCTGGAGTGTACTCGGGTCTACGAACACTGAAGCTTTCTTT. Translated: CAWSVLGSTNTEAFF.

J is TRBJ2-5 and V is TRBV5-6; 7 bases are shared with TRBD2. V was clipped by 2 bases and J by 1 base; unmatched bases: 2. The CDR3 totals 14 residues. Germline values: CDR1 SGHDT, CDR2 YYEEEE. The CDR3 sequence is CASSFRTSQETQYF. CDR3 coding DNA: TGTGCCAGCAGCTTTAGGACTAGCCAAGAGACCCAGTACTTC.

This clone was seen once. The CDR3 nucleotides read TGTGCCAGCAGCGTACGGGAGAGCTATGAGCAGTTCTTC. It yields the protein CASSVRESYEQFF. The chain recombines TRBV9 with TRBJ2-1; D is perhaps TRBD2 (6 bases). Germline CDR1 reads SGDLS; CDR2 reads YYNGEE. Trimming took 1 base from V and 8 from J, leaving 10 bases between them. The CDR3 is made up of 13 amino acids.

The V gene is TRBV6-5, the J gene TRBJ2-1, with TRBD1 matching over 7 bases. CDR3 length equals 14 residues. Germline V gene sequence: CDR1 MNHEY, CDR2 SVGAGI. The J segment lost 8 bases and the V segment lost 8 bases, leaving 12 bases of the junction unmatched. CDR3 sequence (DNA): TGTGCCAGCCAATCCATCCGGGACAGCTATGAGCAGTTCTTC. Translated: CASQSIRDSYEQFF.

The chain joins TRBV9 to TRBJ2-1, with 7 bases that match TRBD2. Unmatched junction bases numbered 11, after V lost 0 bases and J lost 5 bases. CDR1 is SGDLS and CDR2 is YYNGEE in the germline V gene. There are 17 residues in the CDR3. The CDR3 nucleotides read TGTGCCAGCAGCGTAGAACGGCCCGGGGGGATACACAATGAGCAGTTCTTC. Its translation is CASSVERPGGIHNEQFF.

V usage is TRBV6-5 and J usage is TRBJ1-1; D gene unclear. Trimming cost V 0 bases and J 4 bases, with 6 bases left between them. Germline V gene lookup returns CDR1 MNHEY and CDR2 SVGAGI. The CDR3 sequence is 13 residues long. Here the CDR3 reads CASSYSYVTEAFF. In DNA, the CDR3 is TGTGCCAGCAGTTACTCGTATGTCACTGAAGCTTTCTTT.

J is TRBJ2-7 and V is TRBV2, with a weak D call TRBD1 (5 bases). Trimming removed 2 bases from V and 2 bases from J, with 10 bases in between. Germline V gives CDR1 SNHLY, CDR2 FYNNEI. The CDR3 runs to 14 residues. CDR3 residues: CASSERQGPYEQYF. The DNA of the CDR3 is TGTGCCAGCAGTGAAAGGCAGGGCCCCTACGAGCAGTACTTC.

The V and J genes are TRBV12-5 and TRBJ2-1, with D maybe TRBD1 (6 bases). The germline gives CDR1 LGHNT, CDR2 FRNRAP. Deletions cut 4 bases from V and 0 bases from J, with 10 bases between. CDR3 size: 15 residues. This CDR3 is CASGYQGGSYNEQFF. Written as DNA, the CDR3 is TGTGCTAGTGGTTATCAAGGGGGCTCCTACAATGAGCAGTTCTTC.

CDR3 nucleotides: TGTGCCAGCAGCTTAGGTGACACAACCTACACAGATACGCAGTATTTT. Translating gives CASSLGDTTYTDTQYF. The chain carries TRBV7-9 and TRBJ2-3; no clear D gene. Germline V gives CDR1 SEHNR, CDR2 FQNEAQ (reference sequence). The length of the CDR3 is 16 residues. V was cut by 1 base and J by 2 bases, with 13 bases left in between.

The DNA of the CDR3 is TGTGCCAGCAGCTTGGAGGGACAGGTCAGAGAGCAGTTCTTC. Translating gives CASSLEGQVREQFF. The chain carries TRBV7-9 and TRBJ2-1; TRBD1 matches at 8 bases. The CDR3 runs to 14 residues. The V gene's germline CDR1 is SEHNR and CDR2 FQNEAQ (reference sequence). Trimming took 3 bases from V and 10 from J; bases not matched to a gene: 8.

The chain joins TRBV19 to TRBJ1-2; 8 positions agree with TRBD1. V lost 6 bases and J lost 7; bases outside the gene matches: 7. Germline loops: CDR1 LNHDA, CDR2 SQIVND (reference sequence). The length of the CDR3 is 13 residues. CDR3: CASRHAGGTGYTF. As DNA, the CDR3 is TGTGCCAGTAGACACGCAGGGGGCACTGGCTACACCTTC.

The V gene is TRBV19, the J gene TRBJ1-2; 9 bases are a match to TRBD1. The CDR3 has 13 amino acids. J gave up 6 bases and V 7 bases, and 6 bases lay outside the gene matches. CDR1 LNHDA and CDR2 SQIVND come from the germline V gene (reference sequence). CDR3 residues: CASTRDRVNGYTF. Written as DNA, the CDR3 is TGTGCCAGTACTAGGGACAGGGTCAATGGCTACACCTTC. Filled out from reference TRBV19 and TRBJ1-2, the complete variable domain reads DGGITQSPKYLFRKEGQNVTLSCEQNLNHDAMYWYRQDPGQGLRLIYYSQIVNDFQKGDIAEGYSVSREKKESFPLTVTSAQKNPTAFYLCASTRDRVNGYTFGSGTRLTVV.

The CDR3 DNA sequence: TGTGCCAGCAGTGAAGAAAGGGGGCGCGGGCAGCCCCAGCATTTT. Encoded protein: CASSEERGRGQPQHF. V and J are TRBV6-1 and TRBJ1-5, with TRBD1 matching over 7 bases. Germline V lookup: CDR1 MNHNS, CDR2 SASEGT. This CDR3 has 15 amino acids. J was trimmed by 7 bases and V by 1 base; bases with no gene match: 7.

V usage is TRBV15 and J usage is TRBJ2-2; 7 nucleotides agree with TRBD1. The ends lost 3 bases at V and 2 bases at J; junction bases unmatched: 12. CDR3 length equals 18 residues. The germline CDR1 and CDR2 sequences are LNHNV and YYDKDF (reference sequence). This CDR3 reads CATSRGFPGQLNTGELFF. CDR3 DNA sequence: TGTGCCACCAGCAGGGGTTTTCCGGGACAGCTAAACACCGGGGAGCTGTTTTTT.

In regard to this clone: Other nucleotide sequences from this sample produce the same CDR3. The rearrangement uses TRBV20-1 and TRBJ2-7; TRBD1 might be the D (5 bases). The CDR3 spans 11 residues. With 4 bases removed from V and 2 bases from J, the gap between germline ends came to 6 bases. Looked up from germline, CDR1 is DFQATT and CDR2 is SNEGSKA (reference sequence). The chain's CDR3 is CSATGTYEQYF. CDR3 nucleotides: TGCAGTGCTACAGGGACCTACGAGCAGTACTTC.

The CDR3 sequence: CASSRSFSGGTVNQPQHF. CDR3 nucleotide sequence: TGCGCCAGCAGCCGGTCCTTTTCGGGGGGGACAGTCAATCAGCCCCAGCATTTT. This chain connects TRBV4-3 to TRBJ1-5, with 7 bases matching TRBD1. Germline trimming cut 4 bases from V and 3 bases from J; bases unmatched to any gene: 15. Germline CDR1 LGHNA, CDR2 YSLEER. The CDR3 runs to 18 residues.